This T cell receptor (beta chain) stems from a study of vaccination and CD4 T cells after COVID-19. Study-wide context: Overlapping spike peptides from SARS-CoV-2, HCoV-NL63, HCoV-OC43 and HCoV-229E served to stimulate the cells. Controls had a CEFX pool, an HIV-1 Nef pool, or no peptide added.

Treatment here: roughly 10-day PBMC culture with coronavirus spike peptide pools or control peptides (ViraFEST assay). Negative-selection isolation of CD4+ T cells was performed after around eleven days of culture. Sequencing of DNA taken from cultured CD4+ T cells relied on the Oncomine TCR Beta short-read assay. Via MiXCR, TCRdb re-called the PCR reads, giving one row per CDR3 protein. The repertoire holds 15,000 to 20,000 distinct CDR3 sequences, with approximately 71% as singletons. Within the sample, this clonotype is medium-sized (0.01 to 0.1%). What it binds is not known. CDR1 SGHTA and CDR2 FQGNSA come from the germline V gene. The ends lost 5 bases at V and 4 bases at J; junction bases unmatched: 4. CDR3 length: 15 residues.

The sequence was collected from a human donor who had recovered from COVID-19. Sequenced material: CD4+ T cells from blood, cultured in vitro. This sequence joins TRBV7-2 and TRBJ2-6; 8 nucleotides agree with TRBD1. Here the CDR3 DNA reads TGTGCCAGCAGCCAACAGGGGGTCGGGGCCAACGTCCTGACTTTC. Residues: CASSQQGVGANVLTF. Supplemented by reference TRBV7-2 and TRBJ2-6, the full variable domain reads GAGVSQSPSNKVTEKGKDVELRCDPISGHTALYWYRQSLGQGLEFLIYFQGNSAPDKSGLPSDRFSAERTGGSVSTLTIQRTQQEDSAVYLCASSQQGVGANVLTFGAGSRLTVL.